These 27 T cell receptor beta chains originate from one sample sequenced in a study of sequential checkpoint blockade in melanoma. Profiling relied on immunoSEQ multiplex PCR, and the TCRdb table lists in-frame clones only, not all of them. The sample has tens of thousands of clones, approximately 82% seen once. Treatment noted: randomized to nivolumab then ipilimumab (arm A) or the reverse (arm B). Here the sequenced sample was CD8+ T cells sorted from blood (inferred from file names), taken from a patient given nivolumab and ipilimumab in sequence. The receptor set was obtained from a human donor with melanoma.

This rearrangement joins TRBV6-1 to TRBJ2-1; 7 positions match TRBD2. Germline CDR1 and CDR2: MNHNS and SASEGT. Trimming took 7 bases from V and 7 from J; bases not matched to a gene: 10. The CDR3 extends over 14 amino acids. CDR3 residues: CASKKREVVNEQFF. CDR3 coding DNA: TGTGCCAGCAAGAAACGGGAGGTCGTGAATGAGCAGTTCTTC.

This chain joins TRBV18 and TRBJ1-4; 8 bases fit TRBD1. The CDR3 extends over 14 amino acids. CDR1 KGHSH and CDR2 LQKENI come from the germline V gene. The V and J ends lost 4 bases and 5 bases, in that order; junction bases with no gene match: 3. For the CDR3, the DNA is TGTGCCAGCTCACTAAGACAGGGGAATGAAAAACTGTTTTTT. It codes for CASSLRQGNEKLFF. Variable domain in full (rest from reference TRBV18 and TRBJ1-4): NAGVMQNPRHLVRRRGQEARLRCSPMKGHSHVYWYRQLPEEGLKFMVYLQKENIIDESGMPKERFSAEFPKEGPSILRIQQVVRGDSAAYFCASSLRQGNEKLFFGSGTQLSVL.

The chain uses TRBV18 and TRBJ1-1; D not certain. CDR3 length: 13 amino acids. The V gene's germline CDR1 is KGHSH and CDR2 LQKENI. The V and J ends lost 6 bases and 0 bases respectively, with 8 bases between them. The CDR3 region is CASSPIVNTEAFF. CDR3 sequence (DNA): TGTGCCAGCTCGCCCATAGTGAACACTGAAGCTTTCTTT.

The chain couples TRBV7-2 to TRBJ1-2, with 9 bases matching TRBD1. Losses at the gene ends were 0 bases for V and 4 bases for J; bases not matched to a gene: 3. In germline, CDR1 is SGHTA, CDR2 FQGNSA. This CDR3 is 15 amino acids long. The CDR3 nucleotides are TGTGCCAGCAGCTTAGCGGGACAGGGCCCCTATGGCTACACCTTC. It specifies CASSLAGQGPYGYTF.

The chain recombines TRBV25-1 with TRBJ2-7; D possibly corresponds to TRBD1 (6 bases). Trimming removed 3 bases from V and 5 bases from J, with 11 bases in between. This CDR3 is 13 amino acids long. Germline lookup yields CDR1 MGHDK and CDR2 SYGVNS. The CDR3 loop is CASSDDYRDEQYF. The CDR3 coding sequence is TGTGCCAGCAGTGACGATTACAGGGACGAGCAGTACTTC.

DNA of the CDR3: TGCAGCGTTGGAAGGGGCACTGAAGCTTTCTTT. It yields the protein CSVGRGTEAFF. The chain carries TRBV29-1 and TRBJ1-1, with D possibly TRBD1 on 5 matching bases. This CDR3 contains 11 residues. CDR1 is SQVTM, CDR2 ANQGSEA, per germline. V was clipped by 4 bases and J by 4 bases, with 7 bases between them.

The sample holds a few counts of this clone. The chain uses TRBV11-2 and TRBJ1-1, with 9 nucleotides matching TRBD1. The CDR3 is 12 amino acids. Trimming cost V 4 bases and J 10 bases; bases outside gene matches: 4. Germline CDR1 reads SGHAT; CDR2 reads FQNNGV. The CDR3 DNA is TGTGCCAGCAGCTGGACAGGGGATCGAGCTTTCTTT. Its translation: CASSWTGDRAFF.

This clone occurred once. CDR3 bases: TGTGCCAGCAGCTTGGCCCCAGGGGCAAGCAAAGGAAAAACGCAGTATTTT. It is translated as CASSLAPGASKGKTQYF. V is TRBV5-8 and J is TRBJ2-3, with D maybe TRBD1 (6 bases). The V gene lost 0 bases and the J gene lost 9 bases, with 23 bases spanning the gap. CDR3 length equals 17 residues. The germline V gene encodes CDR1 SGHTS and CDR2 YDEGEE.

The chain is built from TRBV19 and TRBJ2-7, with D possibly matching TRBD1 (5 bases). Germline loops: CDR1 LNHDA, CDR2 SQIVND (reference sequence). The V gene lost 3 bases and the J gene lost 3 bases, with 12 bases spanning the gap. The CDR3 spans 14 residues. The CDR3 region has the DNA TGTGCCAGTAGTATCACAGGTTTAGACTACGAGCAGTACTTC. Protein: CASSITGLDYEQYF. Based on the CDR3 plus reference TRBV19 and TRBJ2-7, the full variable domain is DGGITQSPKYLFRKEGQNVTLSCEQNLNHDAMYWYRQDPGQGLRLIYYSQIVNDFQKGDIAEGYSVSREKKESFPLTVTSAQKNPTAFYLCASSITGLDYEQYFGPGTRLTVT.

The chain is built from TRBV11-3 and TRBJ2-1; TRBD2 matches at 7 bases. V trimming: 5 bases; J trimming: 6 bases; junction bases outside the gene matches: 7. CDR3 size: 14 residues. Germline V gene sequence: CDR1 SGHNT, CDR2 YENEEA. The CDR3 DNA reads TGTGCCAGCAGCAAAACCGGGACTATCAATGAGCAGTTCTTC. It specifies CASSKTGTINEQFF. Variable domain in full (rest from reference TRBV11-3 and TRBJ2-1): EAGVVQSPRYKIIEKKQPVAFWCNPISGHNTLYWYLQNLGQGPELLIRYENEEAVDDSQLPKDRFSAERLKGVDSTLKIQPAELGDSAVYLCASSKTGTINEQFFGPGTRLTVL.

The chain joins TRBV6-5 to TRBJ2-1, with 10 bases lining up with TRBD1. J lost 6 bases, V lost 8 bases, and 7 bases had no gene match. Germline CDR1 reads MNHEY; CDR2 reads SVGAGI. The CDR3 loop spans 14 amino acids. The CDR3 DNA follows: TGTGCCAGCGGGATTAGGACAGGGGGCAATGAGCAGTTCTTC. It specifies CASGIRTGGNEQFF.

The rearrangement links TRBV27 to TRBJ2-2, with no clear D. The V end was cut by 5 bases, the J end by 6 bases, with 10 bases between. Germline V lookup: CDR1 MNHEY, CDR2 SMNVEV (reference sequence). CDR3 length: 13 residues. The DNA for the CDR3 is TGTGCCAGCAGTGTTAGCTGGGCCGGGGAGCTGTTTTTT. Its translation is CASSVSWAGELFF.

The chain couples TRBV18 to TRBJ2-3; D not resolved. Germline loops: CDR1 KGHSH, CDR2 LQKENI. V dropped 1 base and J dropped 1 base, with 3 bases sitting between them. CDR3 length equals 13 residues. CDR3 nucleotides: TGTGCCAGCTCACCACGCGGCACAGATACGCAGTATTTT. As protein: CASSPRGTDTQYF.

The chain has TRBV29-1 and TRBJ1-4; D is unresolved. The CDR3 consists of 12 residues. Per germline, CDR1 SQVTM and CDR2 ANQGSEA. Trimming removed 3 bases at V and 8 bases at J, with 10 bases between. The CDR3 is CSVDGGREKLFF. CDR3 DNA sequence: TGCAGCGTTGATGGAGGACGGGAAAAACTGTTTTTT.

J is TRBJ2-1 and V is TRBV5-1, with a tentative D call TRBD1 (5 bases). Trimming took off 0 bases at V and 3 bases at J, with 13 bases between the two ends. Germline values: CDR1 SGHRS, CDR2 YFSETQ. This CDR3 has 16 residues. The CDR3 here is CASSLAGRADYNEQFF. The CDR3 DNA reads TGCGCCAGCAGCTTGGCCGGCAGGGCAGACTACAATGAGCAGTTCTTC.

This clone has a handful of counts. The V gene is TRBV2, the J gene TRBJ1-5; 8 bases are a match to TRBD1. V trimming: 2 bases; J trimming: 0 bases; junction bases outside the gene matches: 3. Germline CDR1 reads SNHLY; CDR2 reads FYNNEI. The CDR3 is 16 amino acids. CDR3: CASSEWDRYSNQPQHF. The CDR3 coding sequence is TGTGCCAGCAGTGAATGGGACAGGTATAGCAATCAGCCCCAGCATTTT.

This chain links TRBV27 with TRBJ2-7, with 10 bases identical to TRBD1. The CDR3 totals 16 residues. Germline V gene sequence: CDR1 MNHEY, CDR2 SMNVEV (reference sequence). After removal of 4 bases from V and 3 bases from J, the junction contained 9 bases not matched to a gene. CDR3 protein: CASSWVRTGGYYEQYF. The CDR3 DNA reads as TGTGCCAGCAGTTGGGTTCGGACAGGGGGTTACTACGAGCAGTACTTC.

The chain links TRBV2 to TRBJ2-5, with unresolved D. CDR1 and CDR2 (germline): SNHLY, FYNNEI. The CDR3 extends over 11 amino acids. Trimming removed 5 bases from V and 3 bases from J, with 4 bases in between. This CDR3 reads CASSIKETQYF. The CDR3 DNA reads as TGTGCCAGCAGTATAAAAGAGACCCAGTACTTC.

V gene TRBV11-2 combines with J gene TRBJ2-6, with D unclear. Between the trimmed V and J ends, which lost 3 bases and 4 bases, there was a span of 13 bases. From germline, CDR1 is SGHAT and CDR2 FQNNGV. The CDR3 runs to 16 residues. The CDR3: CASSFSQTEGANVLTF. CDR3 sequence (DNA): TGTGCCAGCAGCTTTAGTCAGACTGAAGGGGCCAACGTCCTGACTTTC.

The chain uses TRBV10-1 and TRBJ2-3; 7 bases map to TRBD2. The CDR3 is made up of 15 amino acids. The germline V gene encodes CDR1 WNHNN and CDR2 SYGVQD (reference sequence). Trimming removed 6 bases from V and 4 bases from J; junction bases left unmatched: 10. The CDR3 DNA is TGCGCCAGCAGCCAGGCAGCTAGCGGAGCAGATACGCAGTATTTT. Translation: CASSQAASGADTQYF.

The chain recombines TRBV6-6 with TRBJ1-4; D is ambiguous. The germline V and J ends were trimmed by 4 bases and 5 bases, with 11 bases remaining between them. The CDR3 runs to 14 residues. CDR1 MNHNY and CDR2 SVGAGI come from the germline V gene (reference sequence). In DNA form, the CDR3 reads TGTGCCAGCAGTTGGAACAGTGCGAATGAAAAACTGTTTTTT. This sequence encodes CASSWNSANEKLFF.

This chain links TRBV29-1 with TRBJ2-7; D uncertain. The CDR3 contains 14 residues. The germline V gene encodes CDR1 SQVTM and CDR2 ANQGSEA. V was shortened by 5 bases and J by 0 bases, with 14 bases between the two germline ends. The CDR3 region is CSVSRDESSYEQYF. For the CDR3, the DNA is TGCAGCGTTTCTCGAGATGAGAGCTCCTACGAGCAGTACTTC.

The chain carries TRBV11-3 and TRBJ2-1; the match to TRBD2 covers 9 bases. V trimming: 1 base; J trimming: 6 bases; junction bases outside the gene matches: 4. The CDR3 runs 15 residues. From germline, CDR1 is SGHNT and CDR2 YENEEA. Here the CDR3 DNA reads TGTGCCAGCAGCTTAGCTAGCGGGAAGGGCAATGAGCAGTTCTTC. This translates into CASSLASGKGNEQFF.

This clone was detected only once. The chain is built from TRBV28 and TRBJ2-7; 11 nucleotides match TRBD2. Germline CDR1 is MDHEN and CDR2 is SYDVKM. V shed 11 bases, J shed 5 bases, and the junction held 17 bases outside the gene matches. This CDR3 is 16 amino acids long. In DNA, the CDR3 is TGTGCCGCGGAGGGGACTAGCGGACGGACTTCCCACGAGCAGTACTTC. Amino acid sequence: CAAEGTSGRTSHEQYF.

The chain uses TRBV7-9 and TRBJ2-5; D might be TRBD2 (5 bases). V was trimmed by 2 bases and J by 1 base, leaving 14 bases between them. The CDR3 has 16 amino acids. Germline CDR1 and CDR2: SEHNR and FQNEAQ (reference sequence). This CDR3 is CASSLSIVGSQETQYF. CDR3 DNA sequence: TGTGCCAGCAGCTTATCTATAGTAGGGAGCCAAGAGACCCAGTACTTC.

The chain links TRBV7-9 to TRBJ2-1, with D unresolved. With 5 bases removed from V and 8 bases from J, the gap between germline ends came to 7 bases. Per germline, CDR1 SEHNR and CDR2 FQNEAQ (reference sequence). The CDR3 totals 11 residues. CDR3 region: CASSPTHEQFF. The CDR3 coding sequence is TGTGCCAGCAGCCCTACCCATGAGCAGTTCTTC.

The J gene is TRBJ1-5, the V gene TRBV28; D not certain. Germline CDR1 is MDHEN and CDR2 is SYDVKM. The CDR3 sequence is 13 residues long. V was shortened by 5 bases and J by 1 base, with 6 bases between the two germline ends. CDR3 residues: CASSIQSNQPQHF. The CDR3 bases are TGTGCCAGCAGTATTCAGAGCAATCAGCCCCAGCATTTT. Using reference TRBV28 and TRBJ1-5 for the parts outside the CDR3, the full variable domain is DVKVTQSSRYLVKRTGEKVFLECVQDMDHENMFWYRQDPGLGLRLIYFSYDVKMKEKGDIPEGYSVSREKKERFSLILESASTNQTSMYLCASSIQSNQPQHFGDGTRLSIL.